This T cell receptor (beta chain) was recorded in a study of CD8 T cells in ankylosing spondylitis. To note about this clonotype: The target antigen is unknown.

Regarding the study as a whole: According to the report, clones linked to the disease were significantly enriched in matched synovial fluid samples taken from ankylosing spondylitis patients. The study identified a TCR beta motif of several highly homologous variants that appeared characteristic of ankylosing spondylitis blood.

This CDR3 spans 14 amino acids. V was pared by 2 bases and J by 8 bases, with 2 bases of the junction left unmatched. Germline lookup yields CDR1 SGHRS and CDR2 YFSETQ. 5'-RACE, quantitative and with molecular barcodes, yielded the TCR beta libraries. TCRdb processed the 5' RACE reads anew with MiXCR; each CDR3 protein has one entry. The sample yields about 190,000 distinct CDR3 sequences, around 13% seen once. The sample consisted of blood, either unsorted or a sorted T cell fraction (not recorded which). The TCR sequence derives from a female donor with ankylosing spondylitis or in good health (not recorded which). This chain connects TRBV5-1 to TRBJ2-1, with TRBD2 matching 12 bases. CDR3 protein: CASSFLAGGHEQFF. In nucleotides, the CDR3 is TGCGCCAGCAGCTTTCTAGCGGGAGGGCATGAGCAGTTCTTC.